Below, 24 T cell receptor beta chains from the same sample are listed, as sequenced in a study of response to subunit inactivated influenza vaccine. TCRdb reanalysed the RT-PCR reads using MiXCR and keeps one entry per CDR3 protein. The sample contains just under 550,000 distinct CDR3 sequences, 20% to 25% of which appear only once. The same data also contributed to another study, on T cells expressing NK-cell markers. That paper states: TCR beta cDNA was made by 5'RACE template switching with UMIs.

This material consisted of CD4+ T cells sorted from PBMCs, taken roughly 13 days after vaccination. Receptors originate from a man in his forties or fifties who received an inactivated influenza vaccine.

In its sample, this clonotype was seen many times. The chain carries TRBV18 and TRBJ1-1, with unresolved D. The CDR3 loop spans 13 amino acids. The V end lost 8 bases, the J end lost 0 bases, and 10 bases lay between the germline ends. CDR1 KGHSH and CDR2 LQKENI come from the germline V gene. CDR3 bases: TGTGCCAGCAGCCCCTCAGTGAACACTGAAGCTTTCTTT. Translation gives CASSPSVNTEAFF.

The gene calls are TRBV29-1 and TRBJ1-2; D is unresolved. Germline CDR1 and CDR2: SQVTM and ANQGSEA. CDR3 length: 10 residues. V gave up 4 bases and J gave up 9 bases, with 9 bases separating them. CDR3 sequence reads: CSVGPESYTF. In nucleotides, the CDR3 is TGCAGCGTTGGCCCCGAAAGCTACACCTTC.

The V and J genes are TRBV28 and TRBJ2-5, with a tentative D call TRBD2 (5 bases). With 3 bases removed from V and 5 bases from J, the gap between germline ends came to 10 bases. CDR1 and CDR2 (germline): MDHEN, SYDVKM. The CDR3 length is 13 residues. The CDR3 nucleotides are TGTGCCAGCAGTTTCGGGAACGGGGAGACCCAGTACTTC. Translated: CASSFGNGETQYF.

This clonotype was detected only a few times. V is TRBV28 and J is TRBJ2-7, with D perhaps TRBD2 (6 bases). The germline V gene has CDR1 MDHEN and CDR2 SYDVKM. The V gene lost 7 bases and the J gene lost 7 bases, with 14 bases spanning the gap. The CDR3 runs 12 residues. CDR3 protein: CASIRPSGEQYF. The CDR3 DNA reads as TGTGCCAGCATACGGCCAAGCGGGGAGCAGTACTTC. The full variable domain, its missing parts supplied by reference TRBV28 and TRBJ2-7, is DVKVTQSSRYLVKRTGEKVFLECVQDMDHENMFWYRQDPGLGLRLIYFSYDVKMKEKGDIPEGYSVSREKKERFSLILESASTNQTSMYLCASIRPSGEQYFGPGTRLTVT.

This clonotype appeared many times. The chain recombines TRBV5-1 with TRBJ1-1; 7 bases match TRBD1. Germline values: CDR1 SGHRS, CDR2 YFSETQ. V gave up 2 bases and J gave up 1 base; unmatched junction bases: 5. The CDR3 runs to 15 residues. This CDR3 is CASSLAGTANTEAFF. CDR3 DNA: TGCGCCAGCAGCTTAGCCGGGACAGCGAACACTGAAGCTTTCTTT.

V usage is TRBV5-1 and J usage is TRBJ2-1; D remains ambiguous. Germline V gene lookup returns CDR1 SGHRS and CDR2 YFSETQ. V was cut by 0 bases and J by 4 bases, with 11 bases left in between. The CDR3 runs to 15 residues. The CDR3 loop is CASSLDRVGYNEQFF. In DNA form, the CDR3 reads TGCGCCAGCAGCTTGGATCGAGTGGGGTACAATGAGCAGTTCTTC.

This chain joins TRBV20-1 and TRBJ2-1; D remains unclear. The germline V and J ends were trimmed by 4 bases and 1 base, with 8 bases remaining between them. This CDR3 has 13 residues. Germline lookup yields CDR1 DFQATT and CDR2 SNEGSKA (reference sequence). Here the CDR3 reads CSAIIGSYNEQFF. CDR3 in DNA: TGCAGTGCTATTATAGGGTCCTACAATGAGCAGTTCTTC.

This clonotype was seen a handful of times. V and J are TRBV4-2 and TRBJ2-1; D is unresolved. This CDR3 has 13 residues. Germline V CDR1 and CDR2: LGHNA, YNFKEQ. Trimming removed 1 base at V and 5 bases at J, with 6 bases between. The CDR3: CASSQVSNNEQFF. The CDR3 bases are TGTGCCAGCAGCCAAGTGTCCAACAATGAGCAGTTCTTC.

This rearrangement joins TRBV20-1 to TRBJ1-5; 7 nucleotides agree with TRBD1. This CDR3 spans 11 amino acids. J was trimmed by 14 bases and V by 6 bases; bases with no gene match: 10. Germline values: CDR1 DFQATT, CDR2 SNEGSKA (reference sequence). The CDR3 sequence: CSAARQGGEHF. The CDR3 DNA is TGCAGTGCCGCGAGACAGGGCGGGGAGCATTTT.

This clonotype was picked up a small number of times. CDR3 sequence reads: CASSAPGTDNGYTF. CDR3 bases: TGTGCCAGCAGTGCCCCCGGGACAGATAACGGCTACACCTTC. This sequence joins TRBV28 and TRBJ1-2, with TRBD1 identical over 7 bases. Germline values: CDR1 MDHEN, CDR2 SYDVKM. J was trimmed by 8 bases and V by 5 bases; bases with no gene match: 11. This CDR3 is 14 amino acids long.

This clonotype has just a few counts. The chain links TRBV20-1 to TRBJ1-6; 7 bases match TRBD1. Per germline, CDR1 DFQATT and CDR2 SNEGSKA (reference sequence). The CDR3 has 13 residues. Trimming removed 4 bases from V and 6 bases from J; junction bases left unmatched: 3. Written as DNA, the CDR3 is TGCAGTGCTACTGGACAGGTTAATTCACCCCTCCACTTT. Residues: CSATGQVNSPLHF.

This chain joins TRBV4-1 and TRBJ1-2, with a possible D match to TRBD1 (6 bases). This CDR3 has 14 residues. CDR1 and CDR2 from the germline V gene are MGHRA and YSYEKL. Trimming pared 4 bases from V and 5 bases from J, leaving 14 bases between. This CDR3 reads CASSPEGGVYGYTF. Here the CDR3 DNA reads TGCGCCAGCAGCCCTGAGGGGGGGGTATATGGCTACACCTTC.

Only a few counts were recorded for this clonotype. V gene TRBV27 combines with J gene TRBJ1-2; a weak D match, TRBD1 (5 bases). Germline CDR1 reads MNHEY; CDR2 reads SMNVEV (reference sequence). The CDR3 consists of 13 residues. Trimming removed 8 bases at V and 4 bases at J, with 14 bases between. As DNA, the CDR3 is TGTGCCAGCGGCTACTCAGGGTCCTATGGCTACACCTTC. Encoded protein: CASGYSGSYGYTF.

This clonotype has only a few counts. This chain uses TRBV6-2 or TRBV6-3 with TRBJ2-7, with TRBD2 matching 8 bases. Looked up from germline, CDR1 is MNHEY and CDR2 is SVGEGT. V was pared by 8 bases and J by 5 bases, with 11 bases of the junction left unmatched. The CDR3 has 14 amino acids. The CDR3 region is CASAKREHTHEQYF. The CDR3 DNA is TGTGCCAGCGCAAAGCGGGAGCACACCCACGAGCAGTACTTC.

This chain joins TRBV6-2 or TRBV6-3 and TRBJ2-7; D uncertain. V lost 6 bases, J lost 13 bases, and 19 bases lay in between. From germline, CDR1 is MNHEY and CDR2 SVGEGT. This CDR3 has 12 residues. As DNA, the CDR3 is TGTGCCAGCAGCTCGCCCGGCCCTCCGATATACTTC. Its protein product is CASSSPGPPIYF.

The sample holds a few counts of this clonotype. This sequence joins TRBV20-1 and TRBJ2-1; either TRBD1 or TRBD2 may fit D (5 bases each). Germline V gene lookup returns CDR1 DFQATT and CDR2 SNEGSKA (reference sequence). The CDR3 extends over 15 amino acids. Trimming stripped 0 bases from V and 10 bases from J, with 19 bases between. This CDR3 reads CSARDYDRGANEQFF. The CDR3 DNA is TGCAGTGCTAGAGATTACGACAGAGGGGCCAACGAGCAGTTCTTC.

This clonotype was detected only a few times. V is TRBV20-1 and J is TRBJ1-3; no reliable D call. The germline V gene encodes CDR1 DFQATT and CDR2 SNEGSKA (reference sequence). The CDR3 consists of 11 residues. Here the CDR3 reads CIAAGGNTIYF. CDR3 nucleotides: TGCATCGCGGCGGGGGGAAACACCATATATTTT.

The chain links TRBV6-1 to TRBJ1-2; D uncertain. The V end was cut by 1 base, the J end by 1 base, with 4 bases between. CDR1 is MNHNS and CDR2 is SASEGT in the germline V gene. This CDR3 contains 13 residues. CDR3 DNA sequence: TGTGCCAGCAGTGAAGGGGTTAACTATGGCTACACCTTC. Translating it yields CASSEGVNYGYTF.

This clonotype was seen only a few times. The chain carries TRBV6-5 and TRBJ1-1; 8 nucleotides line up with TRBD1. This CDR3 contains 14 residues. Germline CDR1 MNHEY, CDR2 SVGAGI. V lost 2 bases to trimming and J lost 5 bases; unmatched junction nucleotides: 4. This CDR3 is CASSYEQGGTEAFF. The CDR3 DNA follows: TGTGCCAGCAGTTACGAACAGGGGGGAACTGAAGCTTTCTTT.

This sequence joins TRBV7-2 and TRBJ2-7; the D gene is possibly TRBD1 (6 bases). Germline V gene sequence: CDR1 SGHTA, CDR2 FQGNSA. Trimming left V 3 bases short and J 6 bases short, with 12 bases between. This CDR3 has 13 amino acids. The CDR3 nucleotides read TGTGCCAGCAGCTTCCAGGGGCCCCGCGAGCAGTACTTC. Its translation is CASSFQGPREQYF. The variable domain in full, with the rest retrieved from reference TRBV7-2 and TRBJ2-7, is GAGVSQSPSNKVTEKGKDVELRCDPISGHTALYWYRQSLGQGLEFLIYFQGNSAPDKSGLPSDRFSAERTGGSVSTLTIQRTQQEDSAVYLCASSFQGPREQYFGPGTRLTVT.

V gene TRBV7-2 combines with J gene TRBJ2-7, with D unclear. The CDR3 consists of 14 residues. Per the germline V gene, CDR1 is SGHTA and CDR2 is FQGNSA. The ends were cut back, 5 bases at V and 0 bases at J, with 11 bases in the middle. CDR3 sequence reads: CASSPQETSYEQYF. Here the CDR3 DNA reads TGTGCCAGCAGCCCCCAGGAAACCTCCTACGAGCAGTACTTC.

This clonotype was counted only a few times. The rearrangement uses TRBV7-2 and TRBJ2-7; TRBD1 agrees at 10 bases. Germline loops: CDR1 SGHTA, CDR2 FQGNSA. The V and J ends lost 3 bases and 3 bases, in that order; junction bases with no gene match: 5. The CDR3 sequence is 15 residues long. DNA of the CDR3: TGTGCCAGCAGCTTTAGACAGGGGGCAAGCTACGAGCAGTACTTC. It specifies CASSFRQGASYEQYF. Supplemented by reference TRBV7-2 and TRBJ2-7, the full variable domain reads GAGVSQSPSNKVTEKGKDVELRCDPISGHTALYWYRQSLGQGLEFLIYFQGNSAPDKSGLPSDRFSAERTGGSVSTLTIQRTQQEDSAVYLCASSFRQGASYEQYFGPGTRLTVT.

The chain has TRBV5-8 and TRBJ2-3; 7 bases map to TRBD1. Germline V CDR1 and CDR2: SGHTS, YDEGEE. The trim removed 2 bases at V and 6 bases at J, leaving 12 bases unmatched. There are 16 residues in the CDR3. CDR3 protein: CASSLSRDSSSDTQYF. CDR3 DNA sequence: TGTGCCAGCAGCTTATCCCGGGACAGCAGTTCTGATACGCAGTATTTT. Supplemented by reference TRBV5-8 and TRBJ2-3, the full variable domain reads EAGVTQSPTHLIKTRGQQATLRCSPISGHTSVYWYQQALGLGLQFLLWYDEGEERNRGNFPPRFSGRQFPNYSSELNVNALELEDSALYLCASSLSRDSSSDTQYFGPGTRLTVL.

This clonotype was recorded a few times. The chain recombines TRBV21-1 with TRBJ2-7; the table's TRBD1 call for D was not verified on the DNA. TRBV21-1 is termed a pseudogene. The CDR3 covers 17 residues. DNA of the CDR3: TGTGCCAGCAGCAAAGAGCAAGGACAGGGATTTAGCCACGAGCAGTACTTC. It yields the protein CASSKEQGQGFSHEQYF.